This paragraph reports one T cell receptor beta chain. Its antigen is unknown. Generated by immunoSEQ multiplex PCR, the TCRdb table keeps only in-frame clones and is missing some. The table includes about 20,000 clones, more than 75% detected once. This sample was taken from a study of OX40 agonist ivuxolimab in advanced cancers. Across the study: Patients were roughly 81% male with ages roughly 20 to 80, mean roughly 55. Two cutaneous melanoma patients and one hepatocellular carcinoma patient, three in all, had partial responses.

General study results and limits: Also present in some nonresponders was a low level of normalized T-cell clonal expansion. Expanded clones tended on average to be more numerous among CD8+ T cells than CD4+.

Germline V CDR1 and CDR2: SNHLY, FYNNEI. The CDR3 loop spans 13 amino acids. Trimming removed 6 bases from V and 5 bases from J; junction bases left unmatched: 7. J is TRBJ2-7 and V is TRBV2; 7 positions agree with TRBD1. The material was CD4+ or CD8+ T cells sorted from blood, obtained in a trial of the OX40 agonist ivuxolimab. This clonotype was sampled from an adult with an advanced solid tumor such as melanoma, head and neck, liver or kidney cancer. The CDR3 DNA reads TGTGCCAGCAGCGAACAGGGGTTTAACGAGCAGTACTTC. Its translation is CASSEQGFNEQYF.